The 15 T cell receptor beta chains reported below all come from one sample, sequenced in a study of blood T cell repertoires in COVID-19. Profiling relied on immunoSEQ multiplex PCR, and the TCRdb table lists in-frame clones only, not all of them. Among 95,000 to 150,000 clones listed, 82% were seen once. The sequenced sample consisted of peripheral blood. Every receptor here comes from a woman between 65 and 79 years old with acute or convalescent COVID-19.

V usage is TRBV2 and J usage is TRBJ1-6; D might be TRBD1 (6 bases). V lost 9 bases, J lost 7 bases, and 16 bases lay in between. The CDR3 sequence is 14 residues long. The germline CDR1 and CDR2 sequences are SNHLY and FYNNEI. The CDR3 region has the DNA TGTGCCAGTGGGCAGGACAGCACAAATTCACCCCTCCACTTT. Protein sequence: CASGQDSTNSPLHF. The variable domain in full, completed from reference TRBV2 and TRBJ1-6, reads EPEVTQTPSHQVTQMGQEVILRCVPISNHLYFYWYRQILGQKVEFLVSFYNNEISEKSEIFDDQFSVERPDGSNFTLKIRSTKLEDSAMYFCASGQDSTNSPLHFGNGTRLTVT.

V is TRBV7-9 and J is TRBJ1-2; unclear D gene. The CDR3 is made up of 14 amino acids. Between the trimmed V and J ends, which lost 3 bases and 7 bases, there was a span of 15 bases. CDR1 and CDR2 (germline): SEHNR, FQNEAQ (reference sequence). CDR3 coding DNA: TGTGCCAGCAGCTTGGGTCGCGTGCGGGCTGGCTACACCTTC. The encoded protein is CASSLGRVRAGYTF. Using reference TRBV7-9 and TRBJ1-2 for the parts outside the CDR3, the full variable domain is DTGVSQNPRHKITKRGQNVTFRCDPISEHNRLYWYRQTLGQGPEFLTYFQNEAQLEKSRLLSDRFSAERPKGSFSTLEIQRTEQGDSAMYLCASSLGRVRAGYTFGSGTRLTVV.

This sequence joins TRBV19 and TRBJ2-5, with D perhaps TRBD1 (6 bases). V lost 0 bases to trimming and J lost 5 bases, with 19 bases between them. In germline, CDR1 is LNHDA, CDR2 SQIVND (reference sequence). This CDR3 spans 17 amino acids. CDR3 bases: TGTGCCAGTAGTATAGAACCCGGACGGCAGGGGTGGGAGACCCAGTACTTC. Translated: CASSIEPGRQGWETQYF.

The rearrangement joins TRBV19 to TRBJ1-2; 7 nucleotides align to TRBD1. J gave up 4 bases and V 4 bases, and 12 bases lay outside the gene matches. The CDR3 has 16 residues. From germline, CDR1 is LNHDA and CDR2 SQIVND (reference sequence). Here the CDR3 reads CASSRVDRVYGYGYTF. The DNA of the CDR3 is TGTGCCAGTAGTAGGGTAGACAGGGTTTATGGCTATGGCTACACCTTC. The entire variable domain, with the rest obtained from reference TRBV19 and TRBJ1-2, is as follows: DGGITQSPKYLFRKEGQNVTLSCEQNLNHDAMYWYRQDPGQGLRLIYYSQIVNDFQKGDIAEGYSVSREKKESFPLTVTSAQKNPTAFYLCASSRVDRVYGYGYTFGSGTRLTVV.

The chain links TRBV10-3 to TRBJ1-1, with 9 bases aligning to TRBD1. CDR1 and CDR2 (germline): ENHRY, SYGVKD. The CDR3 is made up of 13 amino acids. Germline trimming cut 10 bases from V and 3 bases from J; bases unmatched to any gene: 6. CDR3 in DNA: TGTGCCACTGCACAGGGGGCGGACACTGAAGCTTTCTTT. This sequence encodes CATAQGADTEAFF.

The rearrangement uses TRBV2 and TRBJ2-2; 9 nucleotides match TRBD1. The V gene end was trimmed by 4 bases and the J gene end by 4 bases; junction bases not matched to a gene: 4. This CDR3 is 15 amino acids long. Germline V lookup: CDR1 SNHLY, CDR2 FYNNEI. The CDR3 loop is CASSVGTGPTGELFF. CDR3 bases: TGTGCCAGCAGTGTTGGGACAGGGCCCACCGGGGAGCTGTTTTTT.

This clone was counted a few times. The genes are TRBV30 and TRBJ1-5, with a weak D call TRBD1 (5 bases). The ends were cut back, 4 bases at V and 2 bases at J, with 9 bases in the middle. Germline lookup yields CDR1 GTSNPN and CDR2 SVGIG (reference sequence). This CDR3 region has 13 residues. The CDR3 nucleotides read TGTGCCTGGAAAGGGGCTGGCAATCAGCCCCAGCATTTT. Its translation: CAWKGAGNQPQHF.

V gene TRBV7-2 combines with J gene TRBJ1-1; D not certain. Trimming took 1 base from V and 0 from J, leaving 9 bases between them. The CDR3 has 15 amino acids. Per germline, CDR1 SGHTA and CDR2 FQGNSA. In nucleotides, the CDR3 is TGTGCCAGCAGCTTAGGGCGGCTTATGAACACTGAAGCTTTCTTT. Residues: CASSLGRLMNTEAFF.

This chain uses TRBV30 with TRBJ1-2; D is possibly TRBD1 (5 bases). Germline V gene lookup returns CDR1 GTSNPN and CDR2 SVGIG (reference sequence). Trimming removed 7 bases from V and 8 bases from J, with 11 bases in between. The CDR3 extends over 10 amino acids. CDR3: CASDDRGYTF. The DNA for the CDR3 is TGTGCCTCAGACGACAGAGGCTACACCTTC.

The chain employs TRBV9 and TRBJ1-3, with D tentatively TRBD1 (6 bases). CDR1 SGDLS and CDR2 YYNGEE come from the germline V gene. Trimming pared 0 bases from V and 3 bases from J, leaving 10 bases between. The CDR3 is made up of 15 amino acids. CDR3 in amino acids: CASSVGGGDGNTIYF. The CDR3 region has the DNA TGTGCCAGCAGCGTAGGTGGGGGCGATGGAAACACCATATATTTT.

The chain has TRBV24-1 and TRBJ1-5; the match to TRBD1 covers 8 bases. Germline V gene lookup returns CDR1 KGHDR and CDR2 SFDVKD. V dropped 3 bases and J dropped 4; count of bases not matched to a gene: 4. The CDR3 covers 15 residues. CDR3 DNA: TGTGCCACCAGTGATCGGACAGGGAATAATCAGCCCCAGCATTTT. This translates into CATSDRTGNNQPQHF.

The rearrangement joins TRBV30 to TRBJ2-7; 7 bases are shared with TRBD1. This CDR3 has 15 amino acids. Trimming removed 3 bases from V and 2 bases from J; junction bases left unmatched: 10. CDR1 is GTSNPN and CDR2 is SVGIG in the germline V gene (reference sequence). CDR3 residues: CAWRAHRGHPYEQYF. As DNA, the CDR3 is TGTGCCTGGAGGGCTCACAGGGGCCACCCCTACGAGCAGTACTTC. The full variable domain, with the rest looked up from reference TRBV30 and TRBJ2-7, is SQTIHQWPATLVQPVGSPLSLECTVEGTSNPNLYWYRQAAGRGLQLLFYSVGIGQISSEVPQNLSASRPQDRQFILSSKKLLLSDSGFYLCAWRAHRGHPYEQYFGPGTRLTVT.

The V call is TRBV3-1 (or the pseudogene TRBV3-2), the J call TRBJ1-1; D gene unclear. The germline CDR1 and CDR2 sequences are LGHDT and YNNKEL (reference sequence). The CDR3 is 13 residues long. Trimming pared 4 bases from V and 3 bases from J, leaving 9 bases between. CDR3 sequence: CASSLNGYTEAFF. Written as DNA, the CDR3 is TGTGCCAGCAGCCTGAACGGTTACACTGAAGCTTTCTTT.

J is TRBJ1-5 and V is TRBV3-1 (or the pseudogene TRBV3-2); 7 positions agree with TRBD1. Germline V lookup: CDR1 LGHDT, CDR2 YNNKEL (reference sequence). The CDR3 length is 14 residues. The V and J ends lost 4 bases and 7 bases, in that order; junction bases with no gene match: 7. The CDR3 here is CASSLGQEGQPQHF. CDR3 sequence (DNA): TGTGCCAGCAGCCTTGGACAGGAAGGCCAGCCCCAGCATTTT.

The V gene is TRBV30, the J gene TRBJ1-3; possibly TRBD1 for D (5 bases). V lost 3 bases and J 4 bases, leaving 16 bases between the germline ends. Per germline, CDR1 GTSNPN and CDR2 SVGIG (reference sequence). There are 15 residues in the CDR3. Here the CDR3 reads CAWRGGAGLGNTIYF. CDR3 coding DNA: TGTGCCTGGAGAGGTGGTGCGGGGCTGGGAAACACCATATATTTT.